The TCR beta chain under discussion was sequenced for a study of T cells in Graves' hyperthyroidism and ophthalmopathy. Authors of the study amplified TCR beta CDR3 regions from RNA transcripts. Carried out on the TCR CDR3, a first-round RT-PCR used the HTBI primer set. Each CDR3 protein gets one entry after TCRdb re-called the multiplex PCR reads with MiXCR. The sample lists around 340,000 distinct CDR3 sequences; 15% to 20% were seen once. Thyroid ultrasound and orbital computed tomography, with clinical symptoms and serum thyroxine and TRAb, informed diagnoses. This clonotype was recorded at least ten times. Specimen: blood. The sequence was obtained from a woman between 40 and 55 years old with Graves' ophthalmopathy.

CDR3 protein: CASSQEQGASYEQYF. CDR3 bases: TGCGCCAGCAGCCAAGAGCAGGGGGCGTCCTACGAGCAGTACTTC. The chain couples TRBV4-1 to TRBJ2-7; TRBD1 agrees at 8 bases. Per the germline V gene, CDR1 is MGHRA and CDR2 is YSYEKL. The CDR3 is made up of 15 amino acids. J was trimmed by 1 base and V by 0 bases; bases with no gene match: 2.